The rows below give T cell receptor beta chains drawn from one sample of a study of early T cells in non-severe SARS-CoV-2 infection. Using its own MiXCR run on the 5' RACE reads, TCRdb lists one record per CDR3 protein. The sample yields some 50,000 distinct CDR3 sequences, 9.3% seen once. Sequencing used whole blood. These receptors all stem from an adult who was a healthcare worker with PCR-confirmed SARS-CoV-2 infection or an uninfected control (not recorded which). The CDR3 runs from the conserved cysteine through the conserved F or W. A D gene is named only where the DNA matches it firmly. The size of a clone is reported for some rows only, either as once, few or many, or as a class for expanded clones.

j_call,clone_size,d_call,v_call,cdr3_aa,cdr3_nt
TRBJ1-2,many,TRBD1,TRBV29-1,CSVATGTGVYGYTF,TGCAGCGTAGCCACCGGGACAGGGGTCTATGGCTACACCTTC
TRBJ2-2,NA,TRBD2,TRBV20-1,CSARKRGENTGELFF,TGCAGTGCTAGAAAGCGGGGGGAGAACACCGGGGAGCTGTTTTTT
TRBJ2-1,many,NA,TRBV19,CASSMGTGEQFF,TGTGCCAGTAGTATGGGGACGGGGGAGCAGTTCTTC
TRBJ2-5,NA,NA,TRBV10-3,CAISDPPTSPSKETQYF,TGTGCCATCAGTGATCCCCCAACTAGTCCCTCGAAAGAGACCCAGTACTTC
TRBJ2-7,few,TRBD2,TRBV28,CASRSLGTTRYEQYF,TGTGCCAGCCGTTCCCTCGGGACTACCCGATACGAGCAGTACTTC
TRBJ2-7,NA,TRBD2,TRBV10-3,CAIGLAEGSEQYF,TGTGCCATCGGACTAGCGGAAGGCTCCGAGCAGTACTTC
TRBJ1-1,few,TRBD1,TRBV12-3/TRBV12-4,CASSPEGQGRTEAFF,TGTGCCAGCAGTCCGGAGGGACAGGGGCGCACTGAAGCTTTCTTT
TRBJ2-1,few,NA,TRBV4-1,CASSQDPLVYEQFF,TGCGCCAGCAGCCAAGATCCCTTAGTGTATGAGCAGTTCTTC
TRBJ1-4,few,NA,TRBV3-1,CASSRSSDNEKLFF,TGTGCCAGCAGCCGTAGCAGCGATAATGAAAAACTGTTTTTT
TRBJ2-3,few,TRBD2,TRBV19,CASSPLRSGGRDTQYF,TGTGCCAGTAGTCCCCTCAGGAGCGGGGGGCGGGATACGCAGTATTTT
TRBJ2-3,NA,NA,TRBV12-3/TRBV12-4,CASKRSADTQYF,TGTGCCAGCAAGCGAAGCGCAGATACGCAGTATTTT